What follows is one TCR beta chain and its context. Several immunoSEQ plates received, in even portions, the genomic DNA of each subset. Profiling relied on immunoSEQ multiplex PCR, and the TCRdb table lists in-frame clones only, not all of them. The sample lists about 2.4 million clones, approximately 93% seen once, with roughly 0.39% in the top ten. Trimming took off 2 bases at V and 7 bases at J, with 12 bases between the two ends. The germline V gene encodes CDR1 MNHEY and CDR2 SVGAGI. The CDR3 consists of 14 residues. The data were obtained in a study of shared clonotypes between healthy human individuals. Negatively enriched CD4+ T cells were divided by CD45RA into naive and memory.

What was sequenced was naive CD4+ T cells from PBMCs. Subset described: CD45RA+ positively selected. The sequence derives from a man between 18 and 35 years old in good health. Some clones in this sample may be carry-over from other donors' samples. The chain has TRBV6-5 and TRBJ2-4; D is possibly TRBD1 (6 bases). CDR3 region: CASSYNRDGNIQYF. The CDR3, as DNA: TGTGCCAGCAGTTACAACAGGGATGGCAACATTCAGTACTTC.